This TCR beta chain was documented in a study of T cell repertoires in cytomegalovirus infection. TCRdb recomputed calls from the reads with MiXCR, one row per CDR3 protein. The sample has approximately 470,000 distinct CDR3 sequences; about 42% are singletons. Worth noting for this clonotype: The antigen remains unidentified.

Germline CDR1 reads MNHNS; CDR2 reads SASEGT. V lost 7 bases and J 4 bases, leaving 20 bases between the germline ends. The CDR3 has 15 residues. The rearrangement uses TRBV6-1 and TRBJ2-7; the D is unclear. This specimen was cultured PBMCs, taken from culture after CMV antigen stimulation. The clonotype originates from a human donor in good health (CMV status not recorded). Some clones in this sample may be carry-over from other donors' samples. DNA of the CDR3: TGTGCCAGCATTCCCTCCGAAAGGAAGATTTACGAGCAGTACTTC. Protein product: CASIPSERKIYEQYF.